This T cell receptor (beta chain) stems from a study of shared clonotypes between healthy human individuals. Study-wide points: The represented genetic and exposure-history diversity was limited by the small number of donors. Relative to their counterparts shared across all four donors, non-shared clonotypes exhibited diminished generation probabilities. Generally, estimated richness proved larger in naive subsets than it did in memory subsets.

Naive CD8 populations comprised CD45RO-negative cells positively selected for CCR7, excluding terminally differentiated effector memory CD45RA+ cells. Remarks on this clone: No antigen is known for it.

The repertoire was sequenced with immunoSEQ multiplex PCR; TCRdb's copy has only in-frame clones and lacks some. This table holds about 680,000 clones, about 92% found once. From germline, CDR1 is SGHNT and CDR2 YYREEE (reference sequence). This CDR3 region has 20 residues. Trimming at V came to 0 bases and at J to 5 bases, leaving 16 bases not matched to a gene. The chain combines TRBV5-4 with TRBJ2-1, with 11 bases matching TRBD1. This clonotype was obtained from a man aged 25-45 years in good health. The sequencing input was naive CD8+ T cells sorted from blood. The CDR3 loop reads CASSLAYRTGGRSWDNEQFF. CDR3 sequence (DNA): TGTGCCAGCAGCTTGGCATATCGGACAGGGGGCCGATCGTGGGACAATGAGCAGTTCTTC.